This TCR beta chain was sequenced for a study of blood T cell repertoires in COVID-19. Looking at the study overall: Both acute and convalescent COVID-19 samples were obtained from the United States, Italy and Spain. The cDNA or gDNA used as material had been derived from T cells, B-cell-depleted T cells, or PBMCs.

As handled by the study authors: Estimated nucleated cell counts came from reference gene primer amplification. The repertoire was sequenced with immunoSEQ multiplex PCR; TCRdb's copy has only in-frame clones and lacks some. V and J calls and clone size are as listed in that table; D and trimming were resolved from the DNA. The sample gives roughly 140,000 clones, approximately 79% of which show up once; 7% to 9% is in the top ten. This clone was seen only a few times. This CDR3 is 15 amino acids long. Trimming cost V 3 bases and J 4 bases; bases outside gene matches: 5. From germline, CDR1 is MNHEY and CDR2 SMNVEV (reference sequence).

The rearrangement joins TRBV27 to TRBJ1-2; 10 bases match TRBD1. Material for sequencing was peripheral blood. The sequence was collected from a man in his forties or fifties with active or convalescent COVID-19. The CDR3 region has the DNA TGTGCCAGCAGTTTTCTGACAGGGGGCGGCTATGGCTACACCTTC. It translates to CASSFLTGGGYGYTF.